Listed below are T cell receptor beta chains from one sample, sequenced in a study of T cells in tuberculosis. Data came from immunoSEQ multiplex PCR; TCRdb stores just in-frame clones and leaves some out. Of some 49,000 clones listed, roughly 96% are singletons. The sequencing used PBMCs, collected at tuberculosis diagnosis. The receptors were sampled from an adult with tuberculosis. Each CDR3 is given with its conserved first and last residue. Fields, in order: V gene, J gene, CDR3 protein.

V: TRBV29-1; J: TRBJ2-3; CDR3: CSVVIRTDTQYF
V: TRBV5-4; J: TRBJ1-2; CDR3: CAYSALRGYTF
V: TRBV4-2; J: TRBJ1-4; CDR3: CASSHGEGLATNEKLFF
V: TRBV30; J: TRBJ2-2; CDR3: CAWRYRGAGELFF
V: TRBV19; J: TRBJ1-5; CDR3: CASSDRGGGNQPQHF
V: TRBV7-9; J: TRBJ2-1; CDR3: CASRTAGGEQFF
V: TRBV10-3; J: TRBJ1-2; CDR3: CAISDRTGVSYGYTF
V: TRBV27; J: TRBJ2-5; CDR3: CASSLRDSQETQYF
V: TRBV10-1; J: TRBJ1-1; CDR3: CASSVNQGNTEAFF
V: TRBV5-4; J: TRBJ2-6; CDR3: CASSLGTSAGANVLTF
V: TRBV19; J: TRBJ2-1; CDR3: CASSRGPSGSSYNEQFF
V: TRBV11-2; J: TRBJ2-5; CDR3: CASSLAPTSGETQYF
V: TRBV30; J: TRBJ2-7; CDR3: CAWSVGTSGKSEQYF